One and the same sample provided the 25 T cell receptor beta chains below, sequenced in a study of molecular identifiers for immune sequencing clone quantification. A single record per CDR3 protein comes from TCRdb applying MiXCR to the PCR reads. The sample has 490,000 or so distinct CDR3 sequences, about 25% seen once; the top ten hold over 0.6%. Sequences were obtained from naive CD8+ T cells from blood, with Jurkat cell RNA spiked in. Subset defined: FACS-sorted CD8+CD4-CCR7+CD45RA+ naive T cells. These receptors all stem from a human donor in good health. Some libraries in this study had Jurkat cell RNA spiked in.

This clonotype was observed a handful of times. The chain combines TRBV7-9 with TRBJ2-7; 7 positions match TRBD1. Per germline, CDR1 SEHNR and CDR2 FQNEAQ (reference sequence). This CDR3 comprises 14 residues. Trimming took 6 bases from V and 7 from J; bases not matched to a gene: 12. DNA of the CDR3: TGTGCCAGCAGTTCCTCACAGGGGACGGGTGAGCAGTACTTC. Translating gives CASSSSQGTGEQYF.

This clonotype was detected a few times. The chain links TRBV7-9 to TRBJ2-7; D not resolved. Germline lookup yields CDR1 SEHNR and CDR2 FQNEAQ (reference sequence). V lost 2 bases and J lost 0, with 8 bases in between. The CDR3 spans 14 residues. This CDR3 is CASSLIANSYEQYF. DNA of the CDR3: TGTGCCAGCAGCTTAATCGCCAACTCCTACGAGCAGTACTTC.

This clonotype showed up just a few times. DNA for the CDR3: TGCGCCAGCAGCTCCCGGGACCCCTCCTACAATGAGCAGTTCTTC. Translating it yields CASSSRDPSYNEQFF. The chain uses TRBV5-1 and TRBJ2-1; D tentatively fits TRBD1 or TRBD2 (5 bases each). Germline V CDR1 and CDR2: SGHRS, YFSETQ. The V end lost 3 bases, the J end lost 0 bases, and 10 bases lay between the germline ends. This CDR3 comprises 15 residues.

This clonotype has ten or more counts. This chain uses TRBV6-6 with TRBJ1-1; a possible D gene is TRBD1 (5 bases). Between the trimmed V and J ends, which lost 2 bases and 5 bases, there was a span of 12 bases. The CDR3 totals 14 residues. Germline V gives CDR1 MNHNY, CDR2 SVGAGI (reference sequence). The CDR3 is CASSYLQDGTEAFF. The CDR3 DNA sequence: TGTGCCAGCAGTTACCTACAGGACGGGACTGAAGCTTTCTTT.

This clonotype was detected ten times or more. The chain recombines TRBV29-1 with TRBJ2-1; possible D gene TRBD2, 7 bases. Germline CDR1 and CDR2: SQVTM and ANQGSEA. The CDR3 runs 16 residues. V lost 0 bases and J lost 8, with 20 bases in between. The CDR3 region is CSVEDSRGGVYDEQFF. CDR3 bases: TGCAGCGTTGAAGATTCGAGAGGGGGGGTTTACGATGAGCAGTTCTTC.

V is TRBV4-3 and J is TRBJ2-2; D is possibly TRBD2 (6 bases). Germline V gene data show CDR1 as LGHNA and CDR2 as YSLEER. V shed 1 base and J shed 1 base, with 10 bases lying between them. The CDR3 extends over 16 amino acids. CDR3 protein: CASSQAPGENTGELFF. The CDR3 nucleotides are TGCGCCAGCAGCCAAGCTCCGGGGGAGAACACCGGGGAGCTGTTTTTT.

This chain joins TRBV5-3 and TRBJ2-4; tentatively, D is TRBD1 or TRBD2 (7 bases each). The closer fit of TRBJ2-1 to the DNA end suggests the J call may be wrong. TRBV5-3 is assigned to the ORF class and has an uncertain function. The CDR3 runs 17 residues. The CDR3 is CASSPDRLRLAKNIQFF. The CDR3 DNA reads as TGTGCCAGCAGCCCGGACAGGCTAAGACTAGCCAAAAACATTCAGTTCTTC.

Comments on this clonotype: A much larger clone is a single base away; this may be a read error. V and J are TRBV27 and TRBJ1-1, with a weak D call TRBD1 (5 bases). CDR1 and CDR2 from the germline V gene are MNHEY and SMNVEV (reference sequence). The CDR3 runs 14 residues. The CDR3 DNA reads as TGTGTCAGTGCGCTCAGGGACGTGAACACTGAAGCTTTCTTT. It codes for CVSALRDVNTEAFF.

This clonotype was seen repeatedly, ten times or more. The chain joins TRBV7-2 to TRBJ2-1, with 11 bases fitting TRBD2. The ends lost 3 bases at V and 0 bases at J; junction bases unmatched: 7. The CDR3 covers 18 residues. Germline V CDR1 and CDR2: SGHTA, FQGNSA. The CDR3 DNA follows: TGTGCCAGCAGCTTGATCGGGACTAGCGGAATCTCCTACAATGAGCAGTTCTTC. Translated: CASSLIGTSGISYNEQFF. Supplemented by reference TRBV7-2 and TRBJ2-1, the full variable domain reads GAGVSQSPSNKVTEKGKDVELRCDPISGHTALYWYRQSLGQGLEFLIYFQGNSAPDKSGLPSDRFSAERTGGSVSTLTIQRTQQEDSAVYLCASSLIGTSGISYNEQFFGPGTRLTVL.

This clonotype was detected ten times or more. This chain links TRBV9 with TRBJ1-1, with 10 bases that match TRBD1. The CDR3 sequence is 13 residues long. Trimming took 3 bases from V and 7 from J; bases not matched to a gene: 3. CDR1 is SGDLS and CDR2 is YYNGEE in the germline V gene. CDR3 protein: CASSAGQGGEAFF. DNA of the CDR3: TGTGCCAGCAGCGCTGGACAGGGGGGTGAAGCTTTCTTT.

Notes on this clonotype: At one boundary the junction diverges from the germline segment, which might be a read error. The V call is TRBV2, the J call TRBJ1-4; D is unresolved. The germline V gene has CDR1 SNHLY and CDR2 FYNNEI. There are 15 residues in the CDR3. CDR3 in DNA: TGTGCCAGCAGTGCGCGAGATTACACGAATGAAAAACCGTTTTTT. Its translation: CASSARDYTNEKPFF.

CDR3 sequence (DNA): TGCAGCGTTGCAACCGGGACTAGCGGGAGTTTCTACGAGCAGTACTTC. Translated, it gives CSVATGTSGSFYEQYF. V gene TRBV29-1 combines with J gene TRBJ2-7, with TRBD2 matching 14 bases. The germline V gene has CDR1 SQVTM and CDR2 ANQGSEA. V was pared by 4 bases and J by 3 bases, with 8 bases of the junction left unmatched. The CDR3 is made up of 16 amino acids.

This rearrangement joins TRBV29-1 to TRBJ1-1; 11 bases are a match to TRBD1. The CDR3 is 16 residues long. Germline V lookup: CDR1 SQVTM, CDR2 ANQGSEA. V trimming: 5 bases; J trimming: 4 bases; junction bases outside the gene matches: 12. The CDR3 protein is CSVSGTGGQRGTEAFF. The CDR3 coding sequence is TGCAGCGTTTCTGGGACAGGGGGTCAACGAGGCACTGAAGCTTTCTTT.

In this sample, this clonotype turned up many times. The gene calls are TRBV6-2 or TRBV6-3 and TRBJ2-3; D could derive from TRBD1 or TRBD2 (5 bases each). Germline V gives CDR1 MNHEY, CDR2 SVGEGT. The V and J ends lost 3 bases and 8 bases respectively, with 21 bases between them. The CDR3 is 16 amino acids. The CDR3 region has the DNA TGTGCCAGCAGTTATTTCCGGGACCATCCGTACGGTACGCAGTATTTT. Translating gives CASSYFRDHPYGTQYF.

About this clonotype itself: A read error may be the cause here, since a much bigger clone is one base away. The CDR3 bases are TGCACCAGCAGCCAAGACCGCGGACAGGGATACTATGGCTACACCTTC. Protein sequence: CTSSQDRGQGYYGYTF. The chain is built from TRBV4-3 and TRBJ1-2; 8 bases are a match to TRBD1. Germline lookup yields CDR1 LGHNA and CDR2 YSLEER. The CDR3 contains 16 residues.

This clonotype was found many times. The J gene is TRBJ1-4, the V gene TRBV5-6; D is undetermined. The germline CDR1 and CDR2 sequences are SGHDT and YYEEEE. V lost 4 bases and J 5 bases, leaving 9 bases between the germline ends. The CDR3 has 13 residues. The CDR3 DNA is TGTGCCAGCAGCGATTGGGGAAATGAAAAACTGTTTTTT. Encoded protein: CASSDWGNEKLFF.

The V call is TRBV6-5, the J call TRBJ1-1; D gene ambiguous. Germline V gene data show CDR1 as MNHEY and CDR2 as SVGAGI. V was trimmed by 8 bases and J by 0 bases, leaving 13 bases between them. The CDR3 contains 14 residues. CDR3 sequence (DNA): TGTGCCAGCGGGTTAACAGTGTTGAACACTGAAGCTTTCTTT. This gives the protein CASGLTVLNTEAFF.

This chain links TRBV9 with TRBJ1-6; 9 bases line up with TRBD1. CDR1 and CDR2 (germline): SGDLS, YYNGEE. The CDR3 has 15 amino acids. V was clipped by 3 bases and J by 5 bases; unmatched bases: 3. The CDR3 nucleotides are TGTGCCAGCAGCGGGACAGGGGTCGATAATTCACCCCTCCACTTT. This codes for CASSGTGVDNSPLHF.

On this clonotype itself: This may be a read error: a much more frequent sequence differs by one nucleotide. This sequence joins TRBV27 and TRBJ2-7; D is possibly TRBD1 or TRBD2 (5 bases each). V gave up 5 bases and J gave up 6 bases, with 17 bases separating them. This CDR3 has 14 residues. CDR1 and CDR2 from the germline V gene are MNHEY and SMNVEV (reference sequence). The CDR3 coding sequence is TGTGCCAGCAGTCCGTTACGGGGCTCGGGCGAGCAGTACTTC. The encoded protein is CASSPLRGSGEQYF.

This clonotype was seen repeatedly, ten times or more. This CDR3 reads CAWSEGWASTDTQYF. The CDR3 bases are TGTGCCTGGAGTGAGGGTTGGGCTAGCACAGATACGCAGTATTTT. V and J are TRBV30 and TRBJ2-3; D is unresolved. Germline values: CDR1 GTSNPN, CDR2 SVGIG (reference sequence). Trimming left V 1 base short and J 0 bases short, with 11 bases between. The CDR3 totals 15 residues.

This clonotype has only a few counts. The chain couples TRBV4-3 to TRBJ2-2, with D possibly TRBD1 on 5 matching bases. Trimming left V 0 bases short and J 5 bases short, with 16 bases between. The V gene's germline CDR1 is LGHNA and CDR2 YSLEER. The CDR3 extends over 17 amino acids. The CDR3 loop reads CASSQDPAGQTTGELFF. In DNA, the CDR3 is TGCGCCAGCAGCCAAGATCCCGCAGGGCAGACAACCGGGGAGCTGTTTTTT.

This clonotype appeared many times. The chain combines TRBV27 with TRBJ2-7; TRBD1 might be the D (5 bases). Trimming left V 7 bases short and J 4 bases short, with 14 bases between. The CDR3 covers 13 residues. The germline gives CDR1 MNHEY, CDR2 SMNVEV (reference sequence). The CDR3 DNA reads TGTGCCAGCAAACCAGGGTCCTCGTACGAGCAGTACTTC. Amino acids: CASKPGSSYEQYF.

In regard to this clonotype: One junction end disagrees with the germline gene, perhaps due to a read error. The chain combines TRBV5-6 with TRBJ1-1, with D uncertain. CDR1 and CDR2 (germline): SGHDT, YYEEEE. This CDR3 has 14 residues. The CDR3 reads CVSSLATGNTEAFF. Here the CDR3 DNA reads TGTGTCAGCAGCCTGGCGACGGGGAACACTGAAGCTTTCTTT.

This clonotype was seen only a few times. V and J are TRBV7-2 and TRBJ2-7; 10 bases fit TRBD2. Germline CDR1 SGHTA, CDR2 FQGNSA. The CDR3 spans 15 residues. V shed 2 bases, J shed 6 bases, and the junction held 7 bases outside the gene matches. The CDR3 DNA follows: TGTGCCAGCAGCTTAAAAGCGGGAGGGCCTGTCGAGCAGTACTTC. It is translated as CASSLKAGGPVEQYF.

In this sample, this clonotype turned up many times. The chain combines TRBV2 with TRBJ2-3, with 9 bases identical to TRBD2. Germline CDR1 is SNHLY and CDR2 is FYNNEI. CDR3 length: 15 amino acids. The J segment lost 4 bases and the V segment lost 6 bases, leaving 8 bases of the junction unmatched. CDR3 coding DNA: TGTGCCAGCAGCATCGGGCGGGGGGGCGCAGATACGCAGTATTTT. Translation: CASSIGRGGADTQYF. The entire variable domain, with the rest obtained from reference TRBV2 and TRBJ2-3, is as follows: EPEVTQTPSHQVTQMGQEVILRCVPISNHLYFYWYRQILGQKVEFLVSFYNNEISEKSEIFDDQFSVERPDGSNFTLKIRSTKLEDSAMYFCASSIGRGGADTQYFGPGTRLTVL.